These T cell receptor beta chains were read from a single sample in a study of human T cells and chemical hapten exposure. TCRdb itself ran the RACE reads through MiXCR, one entry per CDR3 protein. The sample holds 25,000 to 35,000 distinct CDR3 sequences, 4.5% to 7.5% seen once. This specimen was whole blood, taken in connection with sensitization to the hapten diphenylcyclopropenone (DPC). The source is a man aged 25 to 40 with alopecia areata. Some clones in this sample may be carry-over from other donors' samples. The CDR3 runs from the conserved cysteine through the conserved F or W. Fields, in order: D gene, clone size, J gene, V gene, CDR3 DNA, CDR3 protein. D genes are given only for firm matches. Where a row states a size, it is once, few, many or the class of an expanded clone; other rows omit it.

NA | many | TRBJ2-7 | TRBV10-1 | TGCGCCAGCAGTGATGCGCAGGGGTTATACGAGCAGTACTTC | CASSDAQGLYEQYF
NA | many | TRBJ2-7 | TRBV7-6 | TGTGCCAGCAGCCAGGGACAAAGCTCCTACGAGCAGTACTTC | CASSQGQSSYEQYF
TRBD1 | many | TRBJ2-4 | TRBV7-9 | TGTGCCAGCAGCTTATCCGGGACAGGGTTAGCCAAAAACATTCAGTACTTC | CASSLSGTGLAKNIQYF
TRBD2 | many | TRBJ2-1 | TRBV6-2/TRBV6-3 | TGTGCCAGCAGTCTACTAGCGGGGGGGAGCTCCTACAATGAGCAGTTCTTC | CASSLLAGGSSYNEQFF
TRBD1 | many | TRBJ1-2 | TRBV20-1 | TGCAGTGCAATAGGACAGGGATGGTACTATGGCTACACCTTC | CSAIGQGWYYGYTF
TRBD1 | many | TRBJ2-1 | TRBV7-3 | TGTGCCAGCAGCTTATCGTGGACAGGGGGCGTATTTGATGAGCAGTTCTTC | CASSLSWTGGVFDEQFF
NA | many | TRBJ2-3 | TRBV29-1 | TGCAGCGCAGGACTCATTCAAGCGGATACGCAGTATTTT | CSAGLIQADTQYF
TRBD1 | many | TRBJ1-4 | TRBV29-1 | TGCAGCGTATTGACAGGGGATGAAAAACTGTTTTTT | CSVLTGDEKLFF
NA | many | TRBJ1-2 | TRBV6-6 | TGTGCCAGCAGTTTGGGCGGGTTGTCTGGCTACACCTTC | CASSLGGLSGYTF
NA | NA | TRBJ2-7 | TRBV29-1 | TGCAGCGCCACTACCGGACCGGGAAACGAGCAGTACTTC | CSATTGPGNEQYF
TRBD1 | many | TRBJ2-3 | TRBV6-2/TRBV6-3 | TGTGCCAGCAGCAGGACAGGGGATACGCAGTATTTT | CASSRTGDTQYF
TRBD1 | many | TRBJ1-2 | TRBV6-5 | TGTGCCAGCAGTTACTCCCCCAGGGGGCTCGGGAGGCTCGGGAACTATGGCTACACCTTC | CASSYSPRGLGRLGNYGYTF
NA | many | TRBJ2-7 | TRBV19 | TGTGCCAGTAGATCCCGGTCTGGGGAGCAGTACTTC | CASRSRSGEQYF
TRBD1 | many | TRBJ1-6 | TRBV9 | TGTGCCAGCAGCGGCCTGGGACAGGCCGGAGGATCCCTCCACTTT | CASSGLGQAGGSLHF
NA | NA | TRBJ1-1 | TRBV6-5 | TGTGCCAGCAGTCCCACCCTCCAGAGGGCCCTAAACACTGAAGCTTTCTTT | CASSPTLQRALNTEAFF
NA | many | TRBJ1-1 | TRBV19 | TGTGCCAGTAGCCCCGCATTTGAGGCCGGGGGCGCTGAAGCTTTCTTT | CASSPAFEAGGAEAFF
NA | many | TRBJ2-1 | TRBV7-9 | TGTGCCAGCAGCTTTCTGTTGTGGGGAGCCACGAACTTCTCTGAGCAGTTCTTC | CASSFLLWGATNFSEQFF
NA | NA | TRBJ1-2 | TRBV20-1 | TGCAGTGCTAGACCCCACGGTGGAGACTATGGCTACACCTTC | CSARPHGGDYGYTF
NA | medium-sized | TRBJ2-5 | TRBV6-6 | TGTGCCAGCAGTTACGGACATATCCAAGAGACCCAGTACTTC | CASSYGHIQETQYF
NA | few | TRBJ2-2 | TRBV7-7 | TGTGCTAGCAGTCAGCTCGGCACCGGGGAGCTGTTTTTT | CASSQLGTGELFF
TRBD1 | many | TRBJ1-5 | TRBV6-6 | TGTGCCAGCACCCCCCCCGGGGGACAGGGGGATCAGCCCCAGCATTTT | CASTPPGGQGDQPQHF
NA | many | TRBJ2-3 | TRBV4-2 | TGTGCCAGCAGCCGCAGCCACCAGGGATCCGGCACAGATACGCAGTATTTT | CASSRSHQGSGTDTQYF
NA | few | TRBJ1-5 | TRBV20-1 | TGCAGTGCTAGGGGAGAGGCGCTCCCCCAGCATTTT | CSARGEALPQHF
NA | many | TRBJ1-2 | TRBV25-1 | TGTGCCAGCAAGACAGATAAATATGGCTACACCTTC | CASKTDKYGYTF
TRBD2 | many | TRBJ2-1 | TRBV2 | TGTGCCAGCAGGATTGGACTAGCGGGGTACCATGAGCAGTTCTTC | CASRIGLAGYHEQFF
TRBD2 | many | TRBJ2-5 | TRBV20-1 | TGCAGTGCTTCCGGGATGGATCTAGCGGGAGGAGAGACCCAGTACTTC | CSASGMDLAGGETQYF
NA | many | TRBJ2-6 | TRBV4-3 | TGCGCCAGCAGCCAAGCGGGTCAGGGGTCTTCGGGGTCTGGGGCCAACGTCCTGACTTTC | CASSQAGQGSSGSGANVLTF
NA | medium-sized | TRBJ2-3 | TRBV4-1 | TGCGCCAGCAGCCAGCCCCCAGGGGCAGATACGCAGTATTTT | CASSQPPGADTQYF
NA | many | TRBJ2-7 | TRBV29-1 | TGCAGCGTTGAAGACAGCCCCTACGAGCAGTACTTC | CSVEDSPYEQYF
NA | many | TRBJ1-5 | TRBV7-8 | TGTGCCAGCAGCTTAGATTTGTTTGAGGGGACGCCCCAGCATTTT | CASSLDLFEGTPQHF
NA | few | TRBJ1-5 | TRBV10-2 | TGCGCCAGCAGTGAGTCGGAGTACAGGGTATCTCAGCCCCAGCATTTT | CASSESEYRVSQPQHF
NA | NA | TRBJ1-1 | TRBV29-1 | TGCAGCGTAGGCAGGGACGGCGCTGAAGCTTTCTTT | CSVGRDGAEAFF
NA | many | TRBJ2-5 | TRBV29-1 | TGCAGCGTTGAAGATGGTGGTGACCAAGAGACCCAGTACTTC | CSVEDGGDQETQYF
TRBD2 | many | TRBJ2-1 | TRBV7-7 | TGTGCTAGCAGCTTAGGACTAGCTGAGGACAATGAGCAGTTCTTC | CASSLGLAEDNEQFF
NA | many | TRBJ2-3 | TRBV10-1 | TGCGCCAGCAGTGAGTCTATCGGGGCAGGGTCGAAAGATACGCAGTATTTT | CASSESIGAGSKDTQYF
TRBD2 | many | TRBJ2-3 | TRBV25-1 | TGTGCCAGCAGTGCAGCGGGAGTAGGGCCAGATACGCAGTATTTT | CASSAAGVGPDTQYF
NA | many | TRBJ1-1 | TRBV18 | TGTGCCAGCTCACCACCGGTTCGCACTGAAGCTTTCTTT | CASSPPVRTEAFF
TRBD2 | many | TRBJ2-7 | TRBV7-9 | TGTGCCAGCAGCCCGCCCCCGGGACTAGCGGGGAGCTCCTACGAGCAGTACTTC | CASSPPPGLAGSSYEQYF